Listed here are 2 T cell receptor beta chains from one sample, sequenced in a study of OX40 agonist ivuxolimab in advanced cancers. Assay used: immunoSEQ multiplex PCR; TCRdb lists only in-frame clones, some missing. The table records about 20,000 clones, around 87% of them present only once. The source was CD4+ or CD8+ T cells sorted from blood, collected in a trial of the OX40 agonist ivuxolimab. These receptors were obtained from an adult with an advanced solid tumor such as melanoma, head and neck, liver or kidney cancer.

V gene TRBV27 combines with J gene TRBJ1-1; tentatively, D is TRBD1 (5 bases). Germline-derived CDR1 and CDR2 are MNHEY and SMNVEV (reference sequence). The germline V and J ends were trimmed by 8 bases and 1 base, with 11 bases remaining between them. The CDR3 is 13 amino acids. The CDR3 bases are TGTGCCAGCCGGGCAGGGAAGAACACTGAAGCTTTCTTT. As protein: CASRAGKNTEAFF.

This chain uses TRBV7-8 with TRBJ1-1; possible D gene TRBD1, 5 bases. CDR1 is SGHVS, CDR2 FQNEAQ, per germline. This CDR3 region has 17 residues. Deletions cut 0 bases from V and 2 bases from J, with 16 bases between. Here the CDR3 DNA reads TGTGCCAGCAGCTTAGCGTCTTTGGGGGGAGGAAACACTGAAGCTTTCTTT. Protein: CASSLASLGGGNTEAFF.